One and the same sample provided the 18 T cell receptor beta chains below, sequenced in a study of cytomegalovirus exposure and HLA in healthy donors. The PCR made use of 60 Vbeta and 13 Jbeta primers. Clones were read by immunoSEQ multiplex PCR, and TCRdb kept only the in-frame ones, dropping some. The sample holds 100,000 or so clones, 80% to 90% seen once. The source material was PBMCs. These receptors came from a young woman in good health and CMV-seronegative.

The rearrangement joins TRBV7-9 to TRBJ2-1; D possibly corresponds to TRBD2 (6 bases). Trimming cost V 10 bases and J 4 bases, with 17 bases left between them. This CDR3 is built from 14 residues. CDR1 is SEHNR and CDR2 is FQNEAQ in the germline V gene (reference sequence). The CDR3 nucleotides are TGTGCCACCGCGGGAACCCCATCTTACAATGAGCAGTTCTTC. It specifies CATAGTPSYNEQFF.

The V gene is TRBV9, the J gene TRBJ2-3; TRBD2 might be the D (6 bases). The CDR3 extends over 15 amino acids. V gave up 3 bases and J gave up 0 bases, with 11 bases separating them. Per germline, CDR1 SGDLS and CDR2 YYNGEE. The CDR3 region is CASSAPGTSTDTQYF. Here the CDR3 DNA reads TGTGCCAGCAGCGCCCCCGGGACTAGCACAGATACGCAGTATTTT. Full variable domain (rest looked up from reference TRBV9 and TRBJ2-3): DSGVTQTPKHLITATGQRVTLRCSPRSGDLSVYWYQQSLDQGLQFLIQYYNGEERAKGNILERFSAQQFPDLHSELNLSSLELGDSALYFCASSAPGTSTDTQYFGPGTRLTVL.

V usage is TRBV11-2 and J usage is TRBJ1-2; D possibly corresponds to TRBD1 (5 bases). CDR1 is SGHAT, CDR2 FQNNGV, per germline. V was shortened by 5 bases and J by 0 bases, with 25 bases between the two germline ends. This CDR3 spans 19 amino acids. CDR3 nucleotides: TGTGCCAGCAGCGCCTTGGGACTTTCTAACCTCAACACTAACTATGGCTACACCTTC. Encoded protein: CASSALGLSNLNTNYGYTF.

This rearrangement joins TRBV6-5 to TRBJ2-2; 9 nucleotides match TRBD1. Germline V gene sequence: CDR1 MNHEY, CDR2 SVGAGI. The CDR3 runs to 16 residues. V lost 2 bases to trimming and J lost 6 bases; unmatched junction nucleotides: 7. In DNA form, the CDR3 reads TGTGCCAGCAGTTACGCCCTCGGACAGGGGTCCGGGGAGCTGTTTTTT. Amino acid sequence: CASSYALGQGSGELFF.

The V call is TRBV29-1, the J call TRBJ1-3; TRBD1 might be the D (5 bases). V lost 3 bases to trimming and J lost 3 bases, with 9 bases between them. The CDR3 is 13 amino acids. CDR1 SQVTM and CDR2 ANQGSEA come from the germline V gene. The CDR3 loop is CSVESGVGNTIYF. The CDR3, as DNA: TGCAGCGTTGAGTCGGGGGTTGGAAACACCATATATTTT.

V usage is TRBV28 and J usage is TRBJ2-2, with a possible D match to TRBD1 (6 bases). This CDR3 contains 13 residues. V gave up 7 bases and J gave up 6 bases, with 12 bases separating them. Germline V gives CDR1 MDHEN, CDR2 SYDVKM. CDR3 sequence: CASITGRAGELFF. CDR3 coding DNA: TGTGCCAGCATTACAGGGCGGGCCGGGGAGCTGTTTTTT.

The rearrangement links TRBV5-1 to TRBJ2-1; TRBD2 is a possible D gene (6 bases). V lost 3 bases and J 5 bases, leaving 18 bases between the germline ends. This CDR3 region has 16 residues. Germline assignment: CDR1 SGHRS and CDR2 YFSETQ. The DNA for the CDR3 is TGCGCCAGCAGCTCACCGGATGGAGGGCAGGACAATGAGCAGTTCTTC. It specifies CASSSPDGGQDNEQFF.

This clone has a handful of counts. V usage is TRBV28 and J usage is TRBJ2-7, with D unclear. The CDR3 totals 11 residues. The V gene's germline CDR1 is MDHEN and CDR2 SYDVKM. V gave up 3 bases and J gave up 3 bases, with 3 bases separating them. CDR3 DNA sequence: TGTGCCAGCAGTTTTTACTACGAGCAGTACTTC. Amino acids: CASSFYYEQYF.

This clone appeared a few times. The CDR3 is CASSGYKDRPYVLTF. The CDR3 bases are TGCGCCAGCAGTGGTTATAAGGACAGGCCCTACGTCCTGACTTTC. The gene calls are TRBV10-1 and TRBJ2-6; 7 bases fit TRBD1. The V segment lost 4 bases and the J segment 11 bases; nucleotides outside the gene matches: 11. This CDR3 is 15 amino acids long. Germline V lookup: CDR1 WNHNN, CDR2 SYGVQD (reference sequence).

The chain carries TRBV6-5 and TRBJ2-5; TRBD1 aligns across 8 bases. Per germline, CDR1 MNHEY and CDR2 SVGAGI. This CDR3 spans 12 amino acids. The V segment lost 5 bases and the J segment 5 bases; nucleotides outside the gene matches: 1. As DNA, the CDR3 is TGTGCCAGCAGTAGACAGGGGGAGACCCAGTACTTC. This codes for CASSRQGETQYF.

To note about this clone: At one boundary the junction diverges from the germline segment, which might be a read error. The chain recombines TRBV7-9 with TRBJ1-2, with 8 positions matching TRBD1. The CDR3 runs to 13 residues. Germline assignment: CDR1 SEHNR and CDR2 FQNEAQ (reference sequence). This chain's CDR3 is CSSSSGTGHGYTF. In DNA, the CDR3 is TGTTCCAGCAGCTCCGGGACAGGACATGGCTACACCTTC.

J is TRBJ2-1 and V is TRBV4-3; no definite D call. The CDR3 is made up of 16 amino acids. V shed 0 bases and J shed 3 bases, with 12 bases lying between them. Germline V gene sequence: CDR1 LGHNA, CDR2 YSLEER. The CDR3 region is CASSQDRYGSYNEQFF. DNA of the CDR3: TGCGCCAGCAGCCAAGATCGCTACGGTAGCTACAATGAGCAGTTCTTC.

The chain carries TRBV7-9 and TRBJ2-1, with a possible D match to TRBD2 (7 bases). The CDR3 covers 14 residues. Germline CDR1 and CDR2: SEHNR and FQNEAQ (reference sequence). Trimming took 4 bases from V and 8 from J, leaving 15 bases between them. The CDR3 sequence: CASSSPGGGHEQFF. The DNA for the CDR3 is TGTGCCAGCAGCTCCCCGGGCGGGGGCCATGAGCAGTTCTTC.

This clone came up once. The gene calls are TRBV18 and TRBJ1-2, with 11 bases that match TRBD1. There are 15 residues in the CDR3. Germline assignment: CDR1 KGHSH and CDR2 LQKENI. V lost 0 bases to trimming and J lost 4 bases; unmatched junction nucleotides: 1. The CDR3 nucleotides are TGTGCCAGCTCACCACCGGGACAGGGGGGCTATGGCTACACCTTC. The encoded protein is CASSPPGQGGYGYTF.

The genes are TRBV27 and TRBJ2-7; 8 bases are shared with TRBD1. Losses at the gene ends were 6 bases for V and 2 bases for J; bases not matched to a gene: 6. Germline V gene lookup returns CDR1 MNHEY and CDR2 SMNVEV (reference sequence). The CDR3 runs 14 residues. CDR3 loop: CASSPGQVTYEQYF. As DNA, the CDR3 is TGTGCCAGCAGCCCGGGACAGGTCACCTACGAGCAGTACTTC.

This clone was picked up a small number of times. Other DNA sequences in this specimen translate into the identical CDR3. The rearrangement links TRBV6-5 to TRBJ2-7; 12 bases fit TRBD2. With 2 bases clipped from V and 4 bases from J, the junction kept 0 bases outside the gene matches. Per germline, CDR1 MNHEY and CDR2 SVGAGI. The CDR3 spans 14 residues. CDR3 nucleotides: TGTGCCAGCAGTTACGGGACTAGCGGGTACGAGCAGTACTTC. Translating gives CASSYGTSGYEQYF.

A few counts support this clone. V usage is TRBV7-2 and J usage is TRBJ2-7; the D is unclear. The CDR3 sequence is 11 residues long. CDR1 is SGHTA and CDR2 is FQGNSA in the germline V gene. Trimming pared 3 bases from V and 6 bases from J, leaving 6 bases between. The CDR3 here is CASSLIVEQYF. Here the CDR3 DNA reads TGTGCCAGCAGCTTGATAGTCGAGCAGTACTTC. Combining the CDR3 with reference TRBV7-2 and TRBJ2-7 gives the whole variable domain GAGVSQSPSNKVTEKGKDVELRCDPISGHTALYWYRQSLGQGLEFLIYFQGNSAPDKSGLPSDRFSAERTGGSVSTLTIQRTQQEDSAVYLCASSLIVEQYFGPGTRLTVT.

J is TRBJ2-1 and V is TRBV12-5; 12 bases are shared with TRBD1. CDR1 and CDR2 from the germline V gene are LGHNT and FRNRAP. This CDR3 has 17 residues. The V gene end was trimmed by 2 bases and the J gene end by 8 bases; junction bases not matched to a gene: 10. The CDR3 DNA sequence: TGTGCTAGTGGTTTGAGATTACCGGGACAGGGGGCATATGAGCAGTTCTTC. Translation gives CASGLRLPGQGAYEQFF.